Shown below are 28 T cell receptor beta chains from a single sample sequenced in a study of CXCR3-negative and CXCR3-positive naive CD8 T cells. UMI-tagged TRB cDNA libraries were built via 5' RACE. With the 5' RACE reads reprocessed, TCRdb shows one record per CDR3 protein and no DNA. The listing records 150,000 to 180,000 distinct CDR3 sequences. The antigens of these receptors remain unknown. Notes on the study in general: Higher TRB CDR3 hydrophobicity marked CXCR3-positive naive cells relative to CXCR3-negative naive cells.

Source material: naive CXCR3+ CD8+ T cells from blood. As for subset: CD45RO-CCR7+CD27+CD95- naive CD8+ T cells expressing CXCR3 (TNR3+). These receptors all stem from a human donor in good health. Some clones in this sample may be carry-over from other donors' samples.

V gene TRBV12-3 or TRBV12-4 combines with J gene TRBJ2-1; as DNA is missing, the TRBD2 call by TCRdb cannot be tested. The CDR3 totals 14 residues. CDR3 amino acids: CASSGRAAYNEQFF.

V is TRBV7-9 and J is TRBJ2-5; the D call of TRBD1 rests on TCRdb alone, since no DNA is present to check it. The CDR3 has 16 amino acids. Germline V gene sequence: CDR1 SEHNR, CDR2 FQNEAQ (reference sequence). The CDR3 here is CASTTIRDRGRETQYF.

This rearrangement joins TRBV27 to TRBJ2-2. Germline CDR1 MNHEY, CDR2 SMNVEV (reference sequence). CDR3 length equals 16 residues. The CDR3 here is CASSLSGRTGTGELFF.

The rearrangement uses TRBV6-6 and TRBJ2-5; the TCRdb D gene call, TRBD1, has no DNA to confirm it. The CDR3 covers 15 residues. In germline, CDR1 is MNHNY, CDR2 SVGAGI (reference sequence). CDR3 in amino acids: CASSYNTGITETQYF.

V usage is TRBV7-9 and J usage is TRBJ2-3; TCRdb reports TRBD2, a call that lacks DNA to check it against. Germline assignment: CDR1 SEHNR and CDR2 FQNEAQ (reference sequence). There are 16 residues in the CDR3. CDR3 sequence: CASSLSSGRARDTQYF.

The CDR3 protein is CASSLSANPHNEQFF. The gene calls are TRBV27 and TRBJ2-1. Germline CDR1 reads MNHEY; CDR2 reads SMNVEV (reference sequence). The CDR3 spans 15 residues.

CDR3 amino acids: CASRRIGTDTQYF. The V gene is TRBV27, the J gene TRBJ2-3. This CDR3 has 13 amino acids. Per the germline V gene, CDR1 is MNHEY and CDR2 is SMNVEV (reference sequence).

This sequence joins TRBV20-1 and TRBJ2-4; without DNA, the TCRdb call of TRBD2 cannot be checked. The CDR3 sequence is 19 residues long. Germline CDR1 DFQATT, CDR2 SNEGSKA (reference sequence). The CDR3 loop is CSARVSPGLEALAKNIQYF.

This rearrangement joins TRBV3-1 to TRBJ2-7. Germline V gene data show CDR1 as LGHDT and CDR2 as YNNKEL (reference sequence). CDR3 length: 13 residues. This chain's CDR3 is CASSQGIAYEQYF.

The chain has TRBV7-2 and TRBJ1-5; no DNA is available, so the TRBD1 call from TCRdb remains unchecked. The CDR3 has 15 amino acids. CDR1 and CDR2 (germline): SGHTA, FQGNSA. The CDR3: CASSLRRTGGQPQHF.

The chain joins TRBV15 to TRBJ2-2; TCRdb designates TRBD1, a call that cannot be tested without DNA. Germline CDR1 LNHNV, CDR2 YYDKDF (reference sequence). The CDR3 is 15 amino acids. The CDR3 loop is CATSRGQGVVGELFF.

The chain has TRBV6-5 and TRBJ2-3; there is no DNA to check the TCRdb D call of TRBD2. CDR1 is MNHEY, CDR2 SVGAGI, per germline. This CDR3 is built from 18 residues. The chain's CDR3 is CASSYSINGGGITDTQYF.

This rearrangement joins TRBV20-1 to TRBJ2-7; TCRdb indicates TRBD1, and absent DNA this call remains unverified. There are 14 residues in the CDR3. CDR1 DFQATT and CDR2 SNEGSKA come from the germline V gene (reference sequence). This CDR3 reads CSARDSQGNYEQYF.

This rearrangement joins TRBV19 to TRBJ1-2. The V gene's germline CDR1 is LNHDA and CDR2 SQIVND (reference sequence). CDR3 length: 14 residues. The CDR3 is CASSPVAGSYGYTF. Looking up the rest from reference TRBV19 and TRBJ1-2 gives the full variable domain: DGGITQSPKYLFRKEGQNVTLSCEQNLNHDAMYWYRQDPGQGLRLIYYSQIVNDFQKGDIAEGYSVSREKKESFPLTVTSAQKNPTAFYLCASSPVAGSYGYTFGSGTRLTVV.

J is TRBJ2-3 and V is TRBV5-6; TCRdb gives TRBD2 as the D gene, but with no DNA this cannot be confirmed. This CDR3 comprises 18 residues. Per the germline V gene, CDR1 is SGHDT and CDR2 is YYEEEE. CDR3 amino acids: CASSVGTSEGGAGDTQYF.

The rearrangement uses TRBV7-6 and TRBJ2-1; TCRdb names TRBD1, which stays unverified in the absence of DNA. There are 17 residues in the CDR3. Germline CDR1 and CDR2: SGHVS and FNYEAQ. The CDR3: CASSLLYGGGPYNEQFF.

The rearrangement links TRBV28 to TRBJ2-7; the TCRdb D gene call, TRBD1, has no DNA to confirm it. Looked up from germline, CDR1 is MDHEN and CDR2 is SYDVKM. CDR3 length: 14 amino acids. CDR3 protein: CASRKQGSSYEQYF.

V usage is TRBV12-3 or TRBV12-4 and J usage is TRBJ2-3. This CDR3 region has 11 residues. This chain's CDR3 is CASGHLDTQYF.

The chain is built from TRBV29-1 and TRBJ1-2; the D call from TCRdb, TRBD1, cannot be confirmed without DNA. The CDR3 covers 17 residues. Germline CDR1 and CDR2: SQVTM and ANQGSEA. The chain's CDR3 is CSVEDFRAGRTNYGYTF.

The CDR3 loop is CASSYSPSGGLKYQETQYF. This chain connects TRBV6-5 to TRBJ2-5; as DNA is missing, the TRBD2 call by TCRdb cannot be tested. Germline CDR1 and CDR2: MNHEY and SVGAGI. The CDR3 consists of 19 residues.

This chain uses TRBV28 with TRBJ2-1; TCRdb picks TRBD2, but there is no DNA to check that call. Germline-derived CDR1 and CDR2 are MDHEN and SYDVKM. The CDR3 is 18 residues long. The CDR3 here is CASSLSASGRASYNEQFF.

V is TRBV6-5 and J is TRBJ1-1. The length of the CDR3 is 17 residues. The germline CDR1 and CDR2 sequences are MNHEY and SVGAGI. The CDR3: CASSYVAPRVGDTEAFF.

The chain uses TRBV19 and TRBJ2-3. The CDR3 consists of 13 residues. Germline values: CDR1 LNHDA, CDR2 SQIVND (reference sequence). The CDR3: CASSIASTDTQYF. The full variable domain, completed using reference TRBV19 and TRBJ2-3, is DGGITQSPKYLFRKEGQNVTLSCEQNLNHDAMYWYRQDPGQGLRLIYYSQIVNDFQKGDIAEGYSVSREKKESFPLTVTSAQKNPTAFYLCASSIASTDTQYFGPGTRLTVL.

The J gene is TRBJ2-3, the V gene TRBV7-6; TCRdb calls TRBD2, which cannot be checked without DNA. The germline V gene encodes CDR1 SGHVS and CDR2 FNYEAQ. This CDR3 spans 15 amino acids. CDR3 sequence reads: CASSSTSVGTDTQYF.

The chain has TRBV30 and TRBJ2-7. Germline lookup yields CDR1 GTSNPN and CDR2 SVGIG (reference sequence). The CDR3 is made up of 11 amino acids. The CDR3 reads CAWSGGYEQYF.

The CDR3 loop reads CASSQPAAGVVETQYF. V is TRBV28 and J is TRBJ2-5; TCRdb's D gene call, TRBD2, goes unchecked for lack of DNA. Germline CDR1 and CDR2: MDHEN and SYDVKM. The CDR3 runs 16 residues.

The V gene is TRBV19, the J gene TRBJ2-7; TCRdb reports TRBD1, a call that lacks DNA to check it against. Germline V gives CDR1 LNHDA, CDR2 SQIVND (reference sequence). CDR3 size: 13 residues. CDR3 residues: CASSISGTYEQYF.

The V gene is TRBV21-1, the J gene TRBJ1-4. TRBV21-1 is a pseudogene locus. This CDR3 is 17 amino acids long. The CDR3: CASSNPRRISTNEKLFF.